The 31 T cell receptor beta chains below all came from one sample that was sequenced in a study of CXCR3-negative and CXCR3-positive naive CD8 T cells. 5' RACE that incorporated UMI labels was used to prepare the TRB cDNA libraries. One entry per CDR3 protein, without DNA, is what TCRdb gives after re-calling the 5' RACE reads. The sample shows 30,000 to 40,000 distinct CDR3 sequences, and roughly 14% sits with its ten largest clones. The sample comprised memory CD8+ T cells from blood. The receptors here all came from a human donor in good health. Some clones in this sample may be carry-over from other donors' samples.

V and J are TRBV7-2 and TRBJ2-6. The CDR3 is 15 amino acids. The germline V gene encodes CDR1 SGHTA and CDR2 FQGNSA. The CDR3 loop reads CASSLRFSGANVLTF.

The chain links TRBV6-4 to TRBJ2-1; the D call from TCRdb, TRBD1, cannot be confirmed without DNA. Germline assignment: CDR1 MRHNA and CDR2 SNTAGT. The CDR3 sequence is 14 residues long. CDR3 in amino acids: CASSDDTGSAEQFF.

The V gene is TRBV12-3 or TRBV12-4, the J gene TRBJ1-1; TCRdb indicates TRBD1, and absent DNA this call remains unverified. The CDR3 has 14 residues. This CDR3 is CASSPGTGGTEAFF.

The rearrangement uses TRBV15 and TRBJ2-7; TCRdb names TRBD1, which stays unverified in the absence of DNA. CDR3 size: 12 residues. Per germline, CDR1 LNHNV and CDR2 YYDKDF (reference sequence). CDR3: CATSRVAGEQYF.

The chain is built from TRBV6-2 or TRBV6-3 and TRBJ1-1; TCRdb reports TRBD1, a call that lacks DNA to check it against. CDR1 is MNHEY, CDR2 SVGEGT, per germline. The CDR3 is 15 amino acids. This CDR3 reads CASSYWRGLNTEAFF.

The chain is built from TRBV12-3 or TRBV12-4 and TRBJ2-2; TCRdb reports TRBD1, a call that lacks DNA to check it against. The CDR3 sequence is 13 residues long. The CDR3 here is CASATGIPGELFF.

The chain carries TRBV7-8 and TRBJ2-1; no DNA is available, so the TRBD1 call from TCRdb remains unchecked. The CDR3 runs to 17 residues. Germline V gene lookup returns CDR1 SGHVS and CDR2 FQNEAQ. The CDR3 is CASSLGGLESSYNEQFF.

This rearrangement joins TRBV23-1 to TRBJ2-1. TRBV23-1 is an ORF; its function is uncertain. There are 16 residues in the CDR3. Here the CDR3 reads CASSRPRSPSCNEQFF.

V is TRBV6-6 and J is TRBJ2-3. Germline V gene data show CDR1 as MNHNY and CDR2 as SVGAGI (reference sequence). The CDR3 sequence is 12 residues long. The CDR3 spells CASSYSEDTQYF.

The rearrangement links TRBV9 to TRBJ2-1; TCRdb designates TRBD2, a call that cannot be tested without DNA. Germline V gives CDR1 SGDLS, CDR2 YYNGEE. The CDR3 loop spans 16 amino acids. The CDR3: CASSPSGLSYPNEQFF. The variable domain in full, completed from reference TRBV9 and TRBJ2-1, reads DSGVTQTPKHLITATGQRVTLRCSPRSGDLSVYWYQQSLDQGLQFLIQYYNGEERAKGNILERFSAQQFPDLHSELNLSSLELGDSALYFCASSPSGLSYPNEQFFGPGTRLTVL.

The V gene is TRBV6-2 or TRBV6-3, the J gene TRBJ1-2. The germline V gene has CDR1 MNHEY and CDR2 SVGEGT. The CDR3 covers 17 residues. This CDR3 is CASSPVMGLLPNYGYTF.

The V call is TRBV9, the J call TRBJ2-1; TCRdb returns TRBD2, unconfirmable since there is no DNA. The CDR3 consists of 13 residues. CDR1 SGDLS and CDR2 YYNGEE come from the germline V gene. The CDR3 sequence is CASSVAPRYEQFF.

CDR3 in amino acids: CSVLSSSTDTQYF. This chain joins TRBV29-1 and TRBJ2-3. This CDR3 has 13 amino acids. The germline V gene has CDR1 SQVTM and CDR2 ANQGSEA.

The rearrangement uses TRBV6-6 and TRBJ2-1. The CDR3 has 13 amino acids. Germline CDR1 and CDR2: MNHNY and SVGAGI (reference sequence). The CDR3 is CASSYSWGDEQFF.

The chain has TRBV4-3 and TRBJ2-3; TCRdb returns TRBD2, unconfirmable since there is no DNA. The CDR3 is 16 amino acids. The V gene's germline CDR1 is LGHNA and CDR2 YSLEER. This chain's CDR3 is CASSQVYLAESDTQYF.

The chain joins TRBV12-3 or TRBV12-4 to TRBJ1-5; the TCRdb D gene call, TRBD1, has no DNA to confirm it. This CDR3 has 18 residues. CDR3 residues: CASSLRGTGTRRNQPQHF.

The chain carries TRBV20-1 and TRBJ2-2; TCRdb's assignment of TRBD2 cannot be checked, as there is no DNA. Germline V gives CDR1 DFQATT, CDR2 SNEGSKA (reference sequence). This CDR3 comprises 18 residues. The CDR3 sequence is CSARDLLSGGAAAGELFF.

The V call is TRBV7-9, the J call TRBJ1-1. Germline CDR1 SEHNR, CDR2 FQNEAQ (reference sequence). There are 12 residues in the CDR3. CDR3 protein: CASSSMNTEAFF.

V gene TRBV24-1 combines with J gene TRBJ2-1; TCRdb gives TRBD1 as the D gene, but with no DNA this cannot be confirmed. This CDR3 contains 15 residues. The germline gives CDR1 KGHDR, CDR2 SFDVKD. The CDR3 protein is CATSIFRGNYNEQFF.

V gene TRBV28 combines with J gene TRBJ2-7; TCRdb names TRBD1, which stays unverified in the absence of DNA. Germline lookup yields CDR1 MDHEN and CDR2 SYDVKM. The CDR3 is 15 residues long. CDR3 region: CASSPRVAPSYEQYF.

V usage is TRBV7-9 and J usage is TRBJ2-7; absent DNA, TCRdb's TRBD1 call cannot be checked. The CDR3 runs to 15 residues. The germline CDR1 and CDR2 sequences are SEHNR and FQNEAQ (reference sequence). Here the CDR3 reads CASSAQGGWSYEQYF. The full variable domain, in which reference TRBV7-9 and TRBJ2-7 provide the parts outside the CDR3, is DTGVSQNPRHKITKRGQNVTFRCDPISEHNRLYWYRQTLGQGPEFLTYFQNEAQLEKSRLLSDRFSAERPKGSFSTLEIQRTEQGDSAMYLCASSAQGGWSYEQYFGPGTRLTVT.

The rearrangement joins TRBV28 to TRBJ2-7; TCRdb gives TRBD1 as the D gene, but with no DNA this cannot be confirmed. CDR3 length: 14 amino acids. CDR1 and CDR2 from the germline V gene are MDHEN and SYDVKM. CDR3 protein: CASSLTGGVHEQYF.

The chain combines TRBV11-2 with TRBJ2-7. The CDR3 spans 16 residues. CDR1 SGHAT and CDR2 FQNNGV come from the germline V gene. The CDR3 reads CASSLGMALPTYEQYF.

The V call is TRBV20-1, the J call TRBJ1-1; TCRdb's D call, TRBD1, is unchecked because there is no DNA. Germline values: CDR1 DFQATT, CDR2 SNEGSKA (reference sequence). The length of the CDR3 is 14 residues. This CDR3 is CSARNRDRSYEAFF.

This chain links TRBV4-3 with TRBJ1-5; checking the TCRdb D call of TRBD1 is not possible without DNA. The CDR3 has 16 amino acids. Germline CDR1 reads LGHNA; CDR2 reads YSLEER. The CDR3 loop is CASSQDARGWNQPQHF.

The V and J genes are TRBV6-5 and TRBJ1-1; TCRdb outputs TRBD1, but without DNA this stays unchecked. Looked up from germline, CDR1 is MNHEY and CDR2 is SVGAGI. The CDR3 extends over 14 amino acids. The CDR3 reads CASSLGQGFTEAFF.

The chain recombines TRBV12-3 or TRBV12-4 with TRBJ2-1; TCRdb's D gene call, TRBD2, goes unchecked for lack of DNA. The CDR3 extends over 15 amino acids. CDR3 amino acids: CASSVGVSSYNEQFF.

V is TRBV7-9 and J is TRBJ1-2; the D gene TCRdb calls, TRBD1, cannot be checked with no DNA. The CDR3 consists of 15 residues. The germline gives CDR1 SEHNR, CDR2 FQNEAQ (reference sequence). The CDR3 is CASNTQGNVKYGYTF.

The rearrangement uses TRBV12-3 or TRBV12-4 and TRBJ1-6; TCRdb indicates TRBD1, and absent DNA this call remains unverified. The CDR3 is made up of 14 amino acids. The CDR3 sequence: CASSPGQGRSPLHF.

This chain joins TRBV20-1 and TRBJ2-3; no DNA is available, so the TRBD1 call from TCRdb remains unchecked. Germline CDR1 and CDR2: DFQATT and SNEGSKA (reference sequence). This CDR3 region has 17 residues. The CDR3 region is CSAEDQGVGTRTDTQYF.

The chain combines TRBV4-3 with TRBJ1-2. This CDR3 contains 14 residues. CDR1 and CDR2 (germline): LGHNA, YSLEER. The CDR3 sequence: CASSQDLGVYGYTF.